This T cell receptor beta chain was captured in a study of blood T cell repertoires in COVID-19. The CDR3 runs to 13 residues. With 6 bases removed from V and 3 bases from J, the gap between germline ends came to 12 bases. In germline, CDR1 is SGHTA, CDR2 FQGNSA. Source study methods: Reference gene primers were amplified, and this amplification served to estimate nucleated cell counts. The protocol was immunoSEQ multiplex PCR, while the TCRdb copy is restricted to in-frame clones and leaves out a portion. That table is the source of V, J and clone size, and D and trimming were worked out from the DNA. The top ten hold 15% to 20% of the sample, which has some 130,000 clones, more than 75% seen once.

This chain links TRBV7-2 with TRBJ2-7, with D maybe TRBD1 (5 bases). The sample was peripheral blood. The receptor was derived from a woman aged 45-59 years who had recovered from COVID-19. The CDR3 nucleotides read TGTGCCAGCAGTTCCAGGGATTTCTACGAGCAGTACTTC. Amino acids: CASSSRDFYEQYF.